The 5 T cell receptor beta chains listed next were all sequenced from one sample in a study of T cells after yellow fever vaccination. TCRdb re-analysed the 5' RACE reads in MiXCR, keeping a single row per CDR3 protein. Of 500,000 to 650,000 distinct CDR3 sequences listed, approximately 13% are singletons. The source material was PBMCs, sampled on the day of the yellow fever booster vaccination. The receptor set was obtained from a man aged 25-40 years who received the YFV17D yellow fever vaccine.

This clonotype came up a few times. The CDR3 nucleotides read TGCAGTGCTAGAGATGTATTAGCGGGAACGACAGATACGCAGTATTTT. This sequence encodes CSARDVLAGTTDTQYF. This chain uses TRBV20-1 with TRBJ2-3; 8 bases fit TRBD2. The CDR3 loop spans 16 amino acids. The V gene's germline CDR1 is DFQATT and CDR2 SNEGSKA (reference sequence). V gave up 0 bases and J gave up 3 bases; unmatched junction bases: 8.

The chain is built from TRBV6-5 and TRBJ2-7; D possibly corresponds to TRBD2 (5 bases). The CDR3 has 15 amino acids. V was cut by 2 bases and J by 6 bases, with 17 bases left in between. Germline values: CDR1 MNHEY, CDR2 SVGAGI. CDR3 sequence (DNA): TGTGCCAGCAGTTACACGGCTACTAGTTGGGGCGAGCAGTACTTC. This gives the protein CASSYTATSWGEQYF.

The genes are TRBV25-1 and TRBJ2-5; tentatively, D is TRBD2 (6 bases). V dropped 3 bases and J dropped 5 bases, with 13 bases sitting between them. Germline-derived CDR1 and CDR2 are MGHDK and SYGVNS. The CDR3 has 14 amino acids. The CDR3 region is CASSDWRAGETQYF. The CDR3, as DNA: TGTGCCAGCAGTGACTGGAGGGCCGGGGAGACCCAGTACTTC.

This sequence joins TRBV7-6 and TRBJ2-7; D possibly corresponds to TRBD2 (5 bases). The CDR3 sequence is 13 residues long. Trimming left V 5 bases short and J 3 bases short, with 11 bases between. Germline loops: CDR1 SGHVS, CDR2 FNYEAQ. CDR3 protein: CASSRSGDYEQYF. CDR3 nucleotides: TGTGCCAGCAGCAGATCCGGGGACTACGAGCAGTACTTC.

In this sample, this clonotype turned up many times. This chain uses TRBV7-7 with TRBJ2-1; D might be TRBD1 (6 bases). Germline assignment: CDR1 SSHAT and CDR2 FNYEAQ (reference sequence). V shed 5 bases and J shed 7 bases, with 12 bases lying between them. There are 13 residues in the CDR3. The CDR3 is CASSPIRGNEQFF. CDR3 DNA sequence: TGTGCCAGCAGCCCGATAAGGGGGAATGAGCAGTTCTTC.